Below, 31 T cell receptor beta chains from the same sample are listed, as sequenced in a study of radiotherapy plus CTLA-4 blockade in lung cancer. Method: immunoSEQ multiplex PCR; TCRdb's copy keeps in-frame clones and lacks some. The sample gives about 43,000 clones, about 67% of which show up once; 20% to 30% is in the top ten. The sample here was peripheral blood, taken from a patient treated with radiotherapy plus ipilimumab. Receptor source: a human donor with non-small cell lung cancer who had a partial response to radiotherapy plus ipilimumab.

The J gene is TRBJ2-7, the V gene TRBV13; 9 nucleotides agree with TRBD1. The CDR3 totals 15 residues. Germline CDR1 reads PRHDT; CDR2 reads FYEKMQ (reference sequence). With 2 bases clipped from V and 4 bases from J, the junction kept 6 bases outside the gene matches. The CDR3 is CASSLSGTGYYEQYF. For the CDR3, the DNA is TGTGCCAGCAGCTTAAGCGGGACAGGGTATTACGAGCAGTACTTC.

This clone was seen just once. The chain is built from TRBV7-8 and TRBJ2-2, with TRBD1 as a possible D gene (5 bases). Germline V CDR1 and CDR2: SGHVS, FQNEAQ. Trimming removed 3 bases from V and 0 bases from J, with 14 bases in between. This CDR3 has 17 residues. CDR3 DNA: TGTGCCAGCAGCTTGTTCGCAGGGTTCGCGAACACCGGGGAGCTGTTTTTT. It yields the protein CASSLFAGFANTGELFF.

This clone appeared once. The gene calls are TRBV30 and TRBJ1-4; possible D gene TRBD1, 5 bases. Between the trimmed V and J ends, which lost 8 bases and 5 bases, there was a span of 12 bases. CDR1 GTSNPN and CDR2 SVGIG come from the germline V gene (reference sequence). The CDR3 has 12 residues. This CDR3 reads CAGRQRNEKLFF. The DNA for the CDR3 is TGTGCCGGAAGACAGAGAAATGAAAAACTGTTTTTT.

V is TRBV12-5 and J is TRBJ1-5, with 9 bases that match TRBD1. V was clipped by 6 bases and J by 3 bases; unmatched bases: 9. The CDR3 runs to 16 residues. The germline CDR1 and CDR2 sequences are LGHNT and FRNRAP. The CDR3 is CASGSTGTGINQPQHF. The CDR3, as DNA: TGTGCTAGTGGCTCGACCGGGACAGGGATCAATCAGCCCCAGCATTTT.

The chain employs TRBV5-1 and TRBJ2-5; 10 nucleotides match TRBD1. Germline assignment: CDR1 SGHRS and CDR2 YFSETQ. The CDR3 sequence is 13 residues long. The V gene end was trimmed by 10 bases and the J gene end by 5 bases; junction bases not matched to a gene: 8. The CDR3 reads CAPNRDRGETQYF. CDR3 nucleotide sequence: TGCGCCCCCAACCGGGACAGGGGCGAGACCCAGTACTTC.

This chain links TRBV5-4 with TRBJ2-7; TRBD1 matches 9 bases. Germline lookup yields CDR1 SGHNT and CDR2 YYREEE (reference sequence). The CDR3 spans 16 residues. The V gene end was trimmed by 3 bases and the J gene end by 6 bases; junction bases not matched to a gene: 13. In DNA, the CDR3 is TGTGCCAGCAGCTCCCACTCACGGGGACAGGGAAGCGAGCAGTACTTC. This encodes CASSSHSRGQGSEQYF.

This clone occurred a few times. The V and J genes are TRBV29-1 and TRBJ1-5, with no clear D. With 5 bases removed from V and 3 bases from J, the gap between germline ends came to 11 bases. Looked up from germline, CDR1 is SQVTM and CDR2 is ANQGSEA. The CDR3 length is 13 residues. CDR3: CSVLVSVNQPQHF. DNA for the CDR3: TGCAGCGTTTTGGTGTCAGTCAATCAGCCCCAGCATTTT.

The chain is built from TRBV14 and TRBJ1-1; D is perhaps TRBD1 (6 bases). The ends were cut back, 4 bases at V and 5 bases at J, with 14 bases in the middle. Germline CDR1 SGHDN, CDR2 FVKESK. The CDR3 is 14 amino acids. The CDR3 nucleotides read TGTGCCAGCAGCCTGGGGGGGCCGAGAACTGAAGCTTTCTTT. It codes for CASSLGGPRTEAFF.

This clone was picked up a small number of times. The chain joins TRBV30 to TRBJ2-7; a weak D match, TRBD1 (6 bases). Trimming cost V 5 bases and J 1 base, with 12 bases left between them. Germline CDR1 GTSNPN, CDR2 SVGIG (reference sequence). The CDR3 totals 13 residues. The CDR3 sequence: CAWSRQDSYEQYF. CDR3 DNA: TGTGCCTGGTCCCGACAGGATTCCTACGAGCAGTACTTC.

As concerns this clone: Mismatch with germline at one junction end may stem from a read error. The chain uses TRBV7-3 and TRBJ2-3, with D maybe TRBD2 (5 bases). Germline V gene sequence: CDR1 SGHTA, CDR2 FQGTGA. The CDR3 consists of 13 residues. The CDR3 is CASSSRVGDTQYF. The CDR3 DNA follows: TGTGCCAGCAGCTCGCGAGTGGGAGATACGCAGTACTTT.

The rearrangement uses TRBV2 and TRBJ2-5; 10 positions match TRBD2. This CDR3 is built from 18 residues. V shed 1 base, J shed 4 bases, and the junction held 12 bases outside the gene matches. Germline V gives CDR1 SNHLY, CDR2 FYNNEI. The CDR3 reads CASSEVWLAGEGGETQYF. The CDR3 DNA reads TGTGCCAGCAGTGAAGTTTGGCTAGCGGGAGAAGGGGGAGAGACCCAGTACTTC.

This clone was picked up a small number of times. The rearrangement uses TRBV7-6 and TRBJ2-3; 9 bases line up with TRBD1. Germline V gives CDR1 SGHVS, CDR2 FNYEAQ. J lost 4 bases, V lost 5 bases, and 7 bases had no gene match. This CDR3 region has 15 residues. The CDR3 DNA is TGTGCCAGCAGCGCGGGGACAGGGTGGGCAGATACGCAGTATTTT. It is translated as CASSAGTGWADTQYF.

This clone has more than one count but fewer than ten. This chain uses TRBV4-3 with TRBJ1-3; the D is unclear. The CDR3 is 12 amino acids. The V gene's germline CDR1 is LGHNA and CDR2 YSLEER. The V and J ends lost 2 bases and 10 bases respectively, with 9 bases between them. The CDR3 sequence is CASSQRDMTIYF. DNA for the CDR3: TGCGCCAGCAGCCAAAGAGATATGACCATATATTTT.

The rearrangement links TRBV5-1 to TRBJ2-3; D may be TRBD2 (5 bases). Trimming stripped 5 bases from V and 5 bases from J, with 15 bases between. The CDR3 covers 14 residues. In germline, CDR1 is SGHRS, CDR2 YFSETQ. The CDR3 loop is CASRKGPEGDTQYF. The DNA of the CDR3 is TGCGCCAGCAGAAAGGGCCCCGAGGGAGATACGCAGTATTTT.

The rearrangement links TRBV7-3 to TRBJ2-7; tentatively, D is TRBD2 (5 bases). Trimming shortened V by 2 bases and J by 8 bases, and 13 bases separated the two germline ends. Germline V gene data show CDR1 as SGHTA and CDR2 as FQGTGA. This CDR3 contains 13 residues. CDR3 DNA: TGTGCCAGCAGCTTATATGAGGGTGCAAAGCAGTACTTC. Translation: CASSLYEGAKQYF.

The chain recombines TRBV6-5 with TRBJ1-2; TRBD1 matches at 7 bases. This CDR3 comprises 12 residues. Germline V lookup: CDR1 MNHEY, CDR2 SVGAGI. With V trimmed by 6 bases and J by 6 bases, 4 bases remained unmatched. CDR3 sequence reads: CASRTGEHGYTF. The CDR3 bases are TGTGCCAGCAGAACAGGGGAGCATGGCTACACCTTC.

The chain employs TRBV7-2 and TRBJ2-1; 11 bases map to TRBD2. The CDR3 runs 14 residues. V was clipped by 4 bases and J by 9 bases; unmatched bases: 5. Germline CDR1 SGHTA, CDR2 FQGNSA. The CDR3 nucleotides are TGTGCCAGCAGCTGGACTAGCGGGCAGGGTGAGCAGTTCTTC. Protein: CASSWTSGQGEQFF.

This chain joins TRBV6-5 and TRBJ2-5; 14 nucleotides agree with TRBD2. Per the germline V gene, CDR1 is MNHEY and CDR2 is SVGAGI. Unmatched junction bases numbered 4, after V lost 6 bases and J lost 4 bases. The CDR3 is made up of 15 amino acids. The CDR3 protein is CASSRGTSGRETQYF. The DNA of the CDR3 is TGTGCCAGCAGCCGGGGGACTAGCGGGAGAGAGACCCAGTACTTC.

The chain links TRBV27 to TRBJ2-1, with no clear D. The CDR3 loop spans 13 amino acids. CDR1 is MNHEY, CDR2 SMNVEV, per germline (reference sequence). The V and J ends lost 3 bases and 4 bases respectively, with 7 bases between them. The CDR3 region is CASSFSRYNEQFF. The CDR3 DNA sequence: TGTGCCAGCAGTTTCTCTCGGTACAATGAGCAGTTCTTC.

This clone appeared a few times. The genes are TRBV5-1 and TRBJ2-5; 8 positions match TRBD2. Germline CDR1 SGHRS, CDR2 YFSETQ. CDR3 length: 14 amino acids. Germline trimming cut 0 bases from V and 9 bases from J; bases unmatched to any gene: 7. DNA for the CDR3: TGCGCCAGCAGCTTGGCGGGGGGGGACGAGGCCCAGTACTTC. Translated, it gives CASSLAGGDEAQYF.

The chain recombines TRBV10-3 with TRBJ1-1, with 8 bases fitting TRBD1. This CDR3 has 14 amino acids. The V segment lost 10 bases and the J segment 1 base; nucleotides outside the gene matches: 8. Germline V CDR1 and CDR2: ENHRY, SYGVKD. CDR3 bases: TGTGCCACCCGACAGGGGAGTGGGAACACTGAAGCTTTCTTT. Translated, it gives CATRQGSGNTEAFF.

This CDR3 reads CASSYDGIDYGYTF. CDR3 nucleotide sequence: TGTGCCAGCAGTTACGACGGGATCGACTATGGCTACACCTTC. The chain links TRBV6-5 to TRBJ1-2, with D uncertain. The V end lost 2 bases, the J end lost 3 bases, and 10 bases lay between the germline ends. The CDR3 sequence is 14 residues long. Germline-derived CDR1 and CDR2 are MNHEY and SVGAGI.

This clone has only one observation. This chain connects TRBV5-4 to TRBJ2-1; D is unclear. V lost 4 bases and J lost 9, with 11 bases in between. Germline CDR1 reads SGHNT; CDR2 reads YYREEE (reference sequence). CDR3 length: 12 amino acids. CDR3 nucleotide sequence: TGTGCCAGCAGCGGCCGCCATGGTGAGCAGTTCTTC. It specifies CASSGRHGEQFF.

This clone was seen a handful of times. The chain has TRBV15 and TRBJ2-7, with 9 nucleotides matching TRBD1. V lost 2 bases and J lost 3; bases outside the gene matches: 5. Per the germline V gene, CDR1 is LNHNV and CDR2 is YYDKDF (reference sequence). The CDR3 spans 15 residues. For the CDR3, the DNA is TGTGCCACCAGCAGATCTAGGGACAGGGTCTACGAGCAGTACTTC. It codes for CATSRSRDRVYEQYF. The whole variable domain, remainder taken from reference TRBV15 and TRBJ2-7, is DAMVIQNPRYQVTQFGKPVTLSCSQTLNHNVMYWYQQKSSQAPKLLFHYYDKDFNNEADTPDNFQSRRPNTSFCFLDIRSPGLGDTAMYLCATSRSRDRVYEQYFGPGTRLTVT.

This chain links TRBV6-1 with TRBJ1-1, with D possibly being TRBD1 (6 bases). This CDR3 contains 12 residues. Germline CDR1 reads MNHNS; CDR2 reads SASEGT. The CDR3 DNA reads TGTGCTATACAGGGAGTTGGGACTGAAGCTTTCTTT. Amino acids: CAIQGVGTEAFF.

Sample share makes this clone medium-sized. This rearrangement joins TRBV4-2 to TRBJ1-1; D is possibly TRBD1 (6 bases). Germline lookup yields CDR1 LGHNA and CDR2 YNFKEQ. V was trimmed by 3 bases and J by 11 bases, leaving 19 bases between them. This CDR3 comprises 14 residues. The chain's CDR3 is CASSQTGGRDWAFF. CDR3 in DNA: TGTGCCAGCAGCCAGACGGGGGGCCGGGATTGGGCTTTCTTT.

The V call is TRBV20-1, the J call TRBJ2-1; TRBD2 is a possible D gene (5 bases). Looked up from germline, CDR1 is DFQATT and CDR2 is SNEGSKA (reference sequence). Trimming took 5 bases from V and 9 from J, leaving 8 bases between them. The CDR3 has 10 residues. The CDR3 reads CSAAGGEQFF. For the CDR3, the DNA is TGCAGTGCTGCGGGTGGTGAGCAGTTCTTC.

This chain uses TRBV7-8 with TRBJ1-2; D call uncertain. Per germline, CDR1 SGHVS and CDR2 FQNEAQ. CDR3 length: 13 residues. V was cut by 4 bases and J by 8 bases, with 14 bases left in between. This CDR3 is CASSSLLEGGYTF. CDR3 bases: TGTGCCAGCAGCTCCCTTTTGGAGGGAGGCTACACCTTC.

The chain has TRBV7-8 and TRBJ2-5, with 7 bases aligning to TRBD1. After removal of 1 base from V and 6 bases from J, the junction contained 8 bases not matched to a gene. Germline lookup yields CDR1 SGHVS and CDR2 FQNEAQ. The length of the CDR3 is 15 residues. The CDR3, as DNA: TGTGCCAGCAGCTTAGGACAGGGCCAGGAAAAGACCCAGTACTTC. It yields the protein CASSLGQGQEKTQYF.

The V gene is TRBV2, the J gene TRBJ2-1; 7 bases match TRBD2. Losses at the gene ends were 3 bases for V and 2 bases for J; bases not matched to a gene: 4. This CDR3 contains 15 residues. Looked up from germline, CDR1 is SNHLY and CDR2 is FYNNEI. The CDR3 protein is CASSDGGGPYNEQFF. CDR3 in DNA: TGTGCCAGCAGTGATGGGGGAGGGCCCTACAATGAGCAGTTCTTC.

The CDR3 bases are TGCAGCGTTGGGGGGCGGGAGGGATCCTACAATGAGCAGTTCTTC. Translation gives CSVGGREGSYNEQFF. The chain uses TRBV29-1 and TRBJ2-1, with TRBD2 identical over 9 bases. Germline V CDR1 and CDR2: SQVTM, ANQGSEA. Unmatched junction bases numbered 5, after V lost 4 bases and J lost 1 base. The CDR3 runs to 15 residues.